This T cell receptor beta chain was found in a study of technical replicates of blood from a few donors. Here immunoSEQ multiplex PCR was the method, and the copy in TCRdb shows in-frame clones only, minus some. The table lists under 80,000 clones, approximately 94% of them singletons. The V gene lost 6 bases and the J gene lost 2 bases, with 23 bases spanning the gap. Germline values: CDR1 MNHEY, CDR2 SMNVEV (reference sequence). The CDR3 extends over 17 amino acids. The chain carries TRBV27 and TRBJ2-7, with D maybe TRBD2 (6 bases). The TCR sequence derives from a human donor in good health. The sequenced material came from T cells isolated from PBMCs. CDR3 region: CASSPRVGSGLTYEQYF. Here the CDR3 DNA reads TGTGCCAGCAGCCCACGGGTGGGGAGCGGGCTTACCTACGAGCAGTACTTC.